This T cell receptor (beta chain) was recovered during a study of cytomegalovirus exposure and HLA in healthy donors. CDR1 and CDR2 from the germline V gene are SNHLY and FYNNEI. The CDR3 covers 14 residues. V shed 6 bases and J 8 bases; nucleotides not matched to a gene: 12. Overall study results and limits: Sequencing artifact likely explains a cluster of highly shared sequence variants.

The study ran its PCR with 60 Vbeta and 13 Jbeta primers. Clones were read by immunoSEQ multiplex PCR, and TCRdb kept only the in-frame ones, dropping some. In the table there are roughly 77,000 clones, about two thirds of which are singletons. Notes on this clone: Its matching antigen is unknown.

Sequences were obtained from PBMCs. The sequence was collected from a woman aged 40 to 50 in good health and CMV-seropositive. V and J are TRBV2 and TRBJ1-2, with 7 bases identical to TRBD1. CDR3 sequence (DNA): TGTGCCAGCAGCCCTCTAGGACAGGTGGGAGGCTACACCTTC. It yields the protein CASSPLGQVGGYTF.